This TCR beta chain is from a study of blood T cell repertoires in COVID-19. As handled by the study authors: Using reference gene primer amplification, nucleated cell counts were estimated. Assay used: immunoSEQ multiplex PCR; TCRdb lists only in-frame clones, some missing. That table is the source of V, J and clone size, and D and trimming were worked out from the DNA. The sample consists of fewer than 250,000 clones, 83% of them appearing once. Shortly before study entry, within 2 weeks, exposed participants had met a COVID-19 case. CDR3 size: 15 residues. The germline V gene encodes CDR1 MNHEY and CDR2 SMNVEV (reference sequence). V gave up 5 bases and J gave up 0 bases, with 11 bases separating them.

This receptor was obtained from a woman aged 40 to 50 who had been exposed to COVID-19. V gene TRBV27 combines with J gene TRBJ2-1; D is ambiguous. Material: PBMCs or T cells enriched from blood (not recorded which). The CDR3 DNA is TGTGCCAGCAGTCCTCAGGCCCTCTCCTACAATGAGCAGTTCTTC. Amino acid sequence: CASSPQALSYNEQFF.